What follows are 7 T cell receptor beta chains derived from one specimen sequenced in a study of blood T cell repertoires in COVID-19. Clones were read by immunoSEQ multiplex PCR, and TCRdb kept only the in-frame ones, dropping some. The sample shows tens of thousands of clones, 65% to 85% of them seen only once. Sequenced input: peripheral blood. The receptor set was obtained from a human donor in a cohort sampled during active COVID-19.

DNA for the CDR3: TGTGCCAGCATCGGTTCCCCAGGTGAAAAACTGTTTTTT. Protein sequence: CASIGSPGEKLFF. The chain is built from TRBV6-6 and TRBJ1-4, with D unclear. This CDR3 is built from 13 residues. In germline, CDR1 is MNHNY, CDR2 SVGAGI (reference sequence). Trimming took off 7 bases at V and 7 bases at J, with 13 bases between the two ends.

The CDR3 DNA is TGTGCCAGCAGCCCAAGGACTAGCGGATACACCGGGGAGCTGTTTTTT. This encodes CASSPRTSGYTGELFF. The chain is built from TRBV7-2 and TRBJ2-2; 10 bases match TRBD2. The CDR3 contains 16 residues. With 5 bases clipped from V and 3 bases from J, the junction kept 6 bases outside the gene matches. CDR1 is SGHTA, CDR2 FQGNSA, per germline. Using reference TRBV7-2 and TRBJ2-2 for the parts outside the CDR3, the full variable domain is GAGVSQSPSNKVTEKGKDVELRCDPISGHTALYWYRQSLGQGLEFLIYFQGNSAPDKSGLPSDRFSAERTGGSVSTLTIQRTQQEDSAVYLCASSPRTSGYTGELFFGEGSRLTVL.

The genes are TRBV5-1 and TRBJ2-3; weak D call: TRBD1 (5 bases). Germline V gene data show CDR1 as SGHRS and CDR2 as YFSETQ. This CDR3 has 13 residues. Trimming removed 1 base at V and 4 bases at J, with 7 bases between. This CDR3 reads CASSLTGPDTQYF. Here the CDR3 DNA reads TGCGCCAGCAGCTTGACAGGCCCAGATACGCAGTATTTT.

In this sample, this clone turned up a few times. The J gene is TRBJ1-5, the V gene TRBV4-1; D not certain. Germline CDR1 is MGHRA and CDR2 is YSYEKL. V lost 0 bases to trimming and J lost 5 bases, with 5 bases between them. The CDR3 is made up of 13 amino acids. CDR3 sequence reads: CASSQDSYQPQHF. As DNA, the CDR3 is TGCGCCAGCAGCCAAGACTCTTATCAGCCCCAGCATTTT.

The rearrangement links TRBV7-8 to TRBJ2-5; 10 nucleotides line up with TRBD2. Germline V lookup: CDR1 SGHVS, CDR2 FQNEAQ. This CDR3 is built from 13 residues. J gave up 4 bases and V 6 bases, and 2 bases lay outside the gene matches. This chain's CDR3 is CASSSSGGETQYF. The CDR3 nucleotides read TGTGCCAGCAGTTCTAGCGGGGGAGAGACCCAGTACTTC.

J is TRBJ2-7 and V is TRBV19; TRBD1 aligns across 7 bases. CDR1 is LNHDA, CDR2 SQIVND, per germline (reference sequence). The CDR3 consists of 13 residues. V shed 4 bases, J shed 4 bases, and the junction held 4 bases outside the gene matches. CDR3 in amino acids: CASSTMTGYEQYF. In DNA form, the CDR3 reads TGTGCCAGTAGTACGATGACAGGGTACGAGCAGTACTTC.

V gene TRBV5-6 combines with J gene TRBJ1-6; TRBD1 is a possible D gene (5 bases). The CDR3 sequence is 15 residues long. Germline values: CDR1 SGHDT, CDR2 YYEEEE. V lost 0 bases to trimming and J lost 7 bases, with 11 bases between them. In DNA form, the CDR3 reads TGTGCCAGCAGCTTGGATCAGGGAGGGAATTCACCCCTCCACTTT. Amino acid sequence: CASSLDQGGNSPLHF.